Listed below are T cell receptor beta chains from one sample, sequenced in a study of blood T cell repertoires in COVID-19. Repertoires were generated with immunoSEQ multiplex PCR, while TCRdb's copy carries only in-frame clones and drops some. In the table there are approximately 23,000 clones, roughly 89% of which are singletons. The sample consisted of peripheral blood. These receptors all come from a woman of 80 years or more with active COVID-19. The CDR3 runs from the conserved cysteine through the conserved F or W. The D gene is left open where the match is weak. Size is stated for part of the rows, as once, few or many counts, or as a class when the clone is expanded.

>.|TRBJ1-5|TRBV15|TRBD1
TGTGCCACCAGCCGGGACAAGACAGGGAGCTCTCAGCCCCAGCATTTT
CATSRDKTGSSQPQHF
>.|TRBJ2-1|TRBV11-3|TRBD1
TGTGCCAGCAGCTCGACAGGGGGCAATGAGCAGTTCTTC
CASSSTGGNEQFF
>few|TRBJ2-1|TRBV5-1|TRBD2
TGCGCCAGCAGCATCCTAGCGGGGGCCCTTTACAATGAGCAGTTCTTC
CASSILAGALYNEQFF
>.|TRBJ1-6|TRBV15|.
TGTGCCACCAGCGCTACCACCCCAAGGGGTTCACCCCTCCACTTT
CATSATTPRGSPLHF
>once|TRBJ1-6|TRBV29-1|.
TGCAGCGTCCGGGACACTAATAATTCACCCCTCCACTTT
CSVRDTNNSPLHF
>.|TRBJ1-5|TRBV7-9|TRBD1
TGTGCCAGCAGCTCTGGACAGGCTGGCAATCAGCCCCAGCATTTT
CASSSGQAGNQPQHF
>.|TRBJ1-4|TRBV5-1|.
TGCGCCAGCAGCTCCGAGGGGGTCCTCGCAACTAATGAAAAACTGTTTTTT
CASSSEGVLATNEKLFF
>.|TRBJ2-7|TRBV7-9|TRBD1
TGTGCCAGCAGCTTAGTTGGGACAGGAGCTATCGAGCAGTACTTC
CASSLVGTGAIEQYF
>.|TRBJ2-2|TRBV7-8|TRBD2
TGTGCCAGCAGCCTACCGACTAGCGGGCGGGGGACCGGGGAGCTGTTTTTT
CASSLPTSGRGTGELFF
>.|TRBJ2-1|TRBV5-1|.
TGCGCCAGCAGCTTGGGTGAGGGCTACAATGAGCAGTTCTTC
CASSLGEGYNEQFF
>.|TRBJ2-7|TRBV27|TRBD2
TGTGCCAGCAGTGCCCGCCGGGGGGGAGCCTACGAGCAGTACTTC
CASSARRGGAYEQYF
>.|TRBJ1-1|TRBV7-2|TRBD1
TGTGCCAGCAGCCCCCGGCCCCAGGGGGATACTGAAGCTTTCTTT
CASSPRPQGDTEAFF
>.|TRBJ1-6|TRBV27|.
TGTGCCAGCAGAGGCAGGATTAATTCACCCCTCCACTTT
CASRGRINSPLHF
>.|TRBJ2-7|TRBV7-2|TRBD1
TGTGCCAGCGGAGACCCGGCGAGGGGGCTCTACGAGCAGTACTTC
CASGDPARGLYEQYF
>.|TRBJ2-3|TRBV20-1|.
TGCAGTGCTAATCTAGTTGGGACGCAGTATTTT
CSANLVGTQYF
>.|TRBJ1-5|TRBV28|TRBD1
TGTGCCAGCGGAACACAGGGGAGCAATCAGCCCCAGCATTTT
CASGTQGSNQPQHF
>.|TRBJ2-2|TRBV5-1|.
TGCGCCAGCAGCTTGAATTCAGCCGGGGAGCTGTTTTTT
CASSLNSAGELFF
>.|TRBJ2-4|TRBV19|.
TGTGCCAGTAGTGCCACAGCCATTCAGTACTTC
CASSATAIQYF
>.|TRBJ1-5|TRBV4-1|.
TGCGCCAGCAGCGGGTCGGATTCCGGGTTCAATCAGCCCCAGCATTTT
CASSGSDSGFNQPQHF
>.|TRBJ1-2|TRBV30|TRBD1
TGTGCCTATGGACAGGGGGCTGGTGGCTACACCTTC
CAYGQGAGGYTF
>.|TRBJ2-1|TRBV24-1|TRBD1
TGTGCCACCGGACCAGGGACAGAGGGACCAAATGAGCAGTTCTTC
CATGPGTEGPNEQFF
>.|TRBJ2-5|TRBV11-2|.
TGTGCCAGCAGCTTAGATCTTGCGAGGTTGGAGACCCAGTACTTC
CASSLDLARLETQYF
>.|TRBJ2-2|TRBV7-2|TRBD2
TGTGCCAGCAGCCCGTGGAGCGGGGGGCTAGCCGGCGGGGAGCTGTTTTTT
CASSPWSGGLAGGELFF
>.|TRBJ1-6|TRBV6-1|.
TGTGCCAGCAGTGAACCCGGTCCCCTCCACTTT
CASSEPGPLHF
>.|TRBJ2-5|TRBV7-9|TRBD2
TGTGCCAGCAGCCCCCCAGCGGGGGGGCTTAAGACCCAGTACTTC
CASSPPAGGLKTQYF
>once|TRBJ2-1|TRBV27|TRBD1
TGTGCCAGCAGTTTAAATTCACAAGGGGGCGCCTCCTACAATGAGCAGTTCTTC
CASSLNSQGGASYNEQFF
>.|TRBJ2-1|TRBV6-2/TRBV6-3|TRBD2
TGTGCCAGCAGTTCCACATCGGGACTAGCGACCTCCTACAATGAGCAGTTCTTC
CASSSTSGLATSYNEQFF
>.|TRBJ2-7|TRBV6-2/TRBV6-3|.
TGTGCCAGCAGTCGAACAGGGACACCCAAGGAGCAGTACTTC
CASSRTGTPKEQYF
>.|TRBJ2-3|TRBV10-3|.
TGTGCCATCAGTTCACTCGGACTACGCACAGATACGCAGTATTTT
CAISSLGLRTDTQYF
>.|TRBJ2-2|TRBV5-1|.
TGCGCCAGCAGCTTGGCCGCCAGGGTCGAGACCGGGGAGCTGTTTTTT
CASSLAARVETGELFF
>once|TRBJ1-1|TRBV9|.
TGTGCCAGCAGCCGACAGACGAACACTGAAGCTTTCTTT
CASSRQTNTEAFF
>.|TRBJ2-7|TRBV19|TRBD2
TGTGCCAGTAATGACGGGGGGGACGAGCAGTACTTC
CASNDGGDEQYF
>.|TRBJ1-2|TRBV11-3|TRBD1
TGTGCCAGCAGTCGAAACCCGGGACAGAACTATGGCTACACCTTC
CASSRNPGQNYGYTF
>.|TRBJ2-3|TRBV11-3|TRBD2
TGTGCCAGCAGCGAAACTAGACTAGCGGCGAGCACAGATACGCAGTATTTT
CASSETRLAASTDTQYF
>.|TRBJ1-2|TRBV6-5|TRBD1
TGTGCCAGCAGTTACCTCCGGACAGGGGGCGGGTATGGCTACACCTTC
CASSYLRTGGGYGYTF
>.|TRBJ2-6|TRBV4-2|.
TGTGCCAGCAGCCAAGATCTGGCCAGTACGGGGGCCAACGTCCTGACTTTC
CASSQDLASTGANVLTF
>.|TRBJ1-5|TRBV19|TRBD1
TGTGCCAGTAGTATGGGACAGAATCAGCCCCAGCATTTT
CASSMGQNQPQHF
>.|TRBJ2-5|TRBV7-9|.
TGTGCCAGCAGCTCTTCGGTCGACTTTCAAGAGACCCAGTACTTC
CASSSSVDFQETQYF
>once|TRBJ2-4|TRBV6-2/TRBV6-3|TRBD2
TGTGCCAGCAGTTTCCCCCGAGGGACTAAACACTTC
CASSFPRGTKHF
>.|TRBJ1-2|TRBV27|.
TGTGCCAGCAGTTTAACAGGGAAGTTTTCCTATGGCTACACCTTC
CASSLTGKFSYGYTF
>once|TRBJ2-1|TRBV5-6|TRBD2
TGTGCCAGCAGCCACGGGTCGACTAGCGGGTACAATGAGCAGTTCTTC
CASSHGSTSGYNEQFF
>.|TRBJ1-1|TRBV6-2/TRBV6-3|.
TGTGCCAGCAGTTACCGGGGTCAGAACACTGAAGCTTTCTTT
CASSYRGQNTEAFF
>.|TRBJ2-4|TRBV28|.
TGTGCCAGCAGGAGCGGTCCTTTAGCCAAAAACATTCAGTACTTC
CASRSGPLAKNIQYF
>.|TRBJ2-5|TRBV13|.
TGTGCCAGCAGCTTAACCCCCAGACTGCCGTACCAAGAGACCCAGTACTTC
CASSLTPRLPYQETQYF
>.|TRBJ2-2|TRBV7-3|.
TGTGCCAGCAGCTCTATAATGACCGGGGAGCTGTTTTTT
CASSSIMTGELFF
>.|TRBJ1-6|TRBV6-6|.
TGTGCCAGCAGTTACCCTGAACAGGGATCGCCCCTCCACTTT
CASSYPEQGSPLHF
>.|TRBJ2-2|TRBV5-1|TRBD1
TGCGCCAGTAAGATGACAGGGGGAACCGGGGAGCTGTTTTTT
CASKMTGGTGELFF
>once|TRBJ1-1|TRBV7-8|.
TGTGCCAGCAGCTTTACAGGGCAGGCTGAAGCTTTCTTT
CASSFTGQAEAFF
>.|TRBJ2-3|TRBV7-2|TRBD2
TGTGCCAGCAGCTTGCTAGCGGCCGGGGGAGATACGCAGTATTTT
CASSLLAAGGDTQYF
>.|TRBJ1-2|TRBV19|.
TGTGCCAGTAGTAAGAGAGGAATGGATGGCTACACCTTC
CASSKRGMDGYTF
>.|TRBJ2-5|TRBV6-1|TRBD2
TGTGCCAGCAGTGAAATACTAGCGGGGGGCCGGGAGACCCAGTACTTC
CASSEILAGGRETQYF
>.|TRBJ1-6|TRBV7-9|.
TGTGCCAGCAGCTTAGGTCAGGTTAATTCACCCCTCCACTTT
CASSLGQVNSPLHF
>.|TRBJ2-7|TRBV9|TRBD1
TGTGCCAGCAGCGTAAGGGGGCCAGGGGCCCCCAACTACGAGCAGTACTTC
CASSVRGPGAPNYEQYF